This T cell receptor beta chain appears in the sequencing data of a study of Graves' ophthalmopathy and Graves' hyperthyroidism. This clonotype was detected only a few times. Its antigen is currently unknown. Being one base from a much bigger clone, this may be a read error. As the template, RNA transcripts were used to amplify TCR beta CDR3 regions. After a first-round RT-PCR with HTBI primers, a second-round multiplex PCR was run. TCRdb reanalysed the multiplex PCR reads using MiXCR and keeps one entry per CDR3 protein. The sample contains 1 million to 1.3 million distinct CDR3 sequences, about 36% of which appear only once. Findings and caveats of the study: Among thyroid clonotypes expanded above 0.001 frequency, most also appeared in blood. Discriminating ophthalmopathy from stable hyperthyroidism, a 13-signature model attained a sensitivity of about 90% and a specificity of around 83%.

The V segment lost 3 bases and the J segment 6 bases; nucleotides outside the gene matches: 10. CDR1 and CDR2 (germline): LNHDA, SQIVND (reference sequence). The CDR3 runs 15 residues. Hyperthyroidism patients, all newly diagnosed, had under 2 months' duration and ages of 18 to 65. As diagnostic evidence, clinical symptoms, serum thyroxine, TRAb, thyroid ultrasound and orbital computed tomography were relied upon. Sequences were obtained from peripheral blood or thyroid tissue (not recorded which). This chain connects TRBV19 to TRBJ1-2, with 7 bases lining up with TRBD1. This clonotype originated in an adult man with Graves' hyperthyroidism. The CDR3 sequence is CASSIPGQEAHGYTF. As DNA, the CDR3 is TGTGCCAGTAGTATCCCTGGACAGGAGGCGCATGGCTACACCTTC.